This TCR beta chain was sequenced during a study of blood T cell repertoires in COVID-19. The overall study: COVID-19 samples from acute and convalescent phases originated in the United States, Italy and Spain. Sample material is recorded as cDNA or gDNA derived from T cells, B-cell-depleted T cells, or PBMCs.

The CDR3 covers 16 residues. Germline assignment: CDR1 SGHNT and CDR2 YYREEE (reference sequence). V was clipped by 4 bases and J by 0 bases, with 14 bases between them. Only in-frame clones appear in the TCRdb table, and some are missing; sequencing was by immunoSEQ multiplex PCR. The table shows 130,000 or so clones, with approximately 82% occurring only once. This chain uses TRBV5-4 with TRBJ2-1; D is undetermined. The TCR sequence derives from a human donor in a cohort sampled during active COVID-19. The sample consisted of peripheral blood. CDR3 bases: TGTGCCAGCAGCCCCGGCAGCGAGCTCTCCTACAATGAGCAGTTCTTC. Translation: CASSPGSELSYNEQFF.